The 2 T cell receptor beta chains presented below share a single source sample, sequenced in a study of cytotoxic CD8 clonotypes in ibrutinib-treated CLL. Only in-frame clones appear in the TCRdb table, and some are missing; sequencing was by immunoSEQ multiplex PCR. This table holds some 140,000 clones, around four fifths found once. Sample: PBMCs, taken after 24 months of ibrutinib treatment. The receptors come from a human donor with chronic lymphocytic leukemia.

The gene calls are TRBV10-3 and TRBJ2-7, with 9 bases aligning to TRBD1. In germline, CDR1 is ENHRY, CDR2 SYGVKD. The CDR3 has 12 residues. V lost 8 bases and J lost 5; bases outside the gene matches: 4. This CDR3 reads CAIGDRVHEQYF. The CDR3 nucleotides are TGTGCCATCGGGGACAGGGTGCACGAGCAGTACTTC.

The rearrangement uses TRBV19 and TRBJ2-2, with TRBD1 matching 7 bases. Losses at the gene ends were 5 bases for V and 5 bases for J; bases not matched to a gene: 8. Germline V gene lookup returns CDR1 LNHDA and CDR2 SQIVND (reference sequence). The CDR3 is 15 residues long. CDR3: CASSWGRGSTGELFF. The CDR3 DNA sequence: TGTGCCAGTAGTTGGGGCAGGGGGTCTACCGGGGAGCTGTTTTTT.